This T cell receptor (beta chain) derives from a study of T cells in Graves' hyperthyroidism and ophthalmopathy. The sample holds many counts of this clonotype. This CDR3 spans 13 amino acids. Germline CDR1 reads ENHRY; CDR2 reads SYGVKD. The V and J ends lost 7 bases and 8 bases respectively, with 16 bases between them. The TCR beta CDR3 regions underwent amplification using RNA transcripts as the source. The HTBI primer set was used in a first-round RT-PCR of the TCR CDR3. TCRdb used MiXCR to reprocess the multiplex PCR reads, holding one entry per CDR3 protein. The table records a few hundred thousand distinct CDR3 sequences, about an eighth of them present only once.

Sequenced: blood. The clonotype comes from a woman aged 18-29 years with Graves' hyperthyroidism. V and J are TRBV10-3 and TRBJ2-3; D not resolved. The CDR3 DNA reads TGTGCCATCACGGGCCCCGAACGTGGTACGCAGTATTTT. This sequence encodes CAITGPERGTQYF.